These 16 T cell receptor beta chains share one sample of origin, sequenced in a study of blood T cell repertoires in COVID-19. The table came from immunoSEQ multiplex PCR; TCRdb's copy has only in-frame clones and leaves some out. Of 300,000 to 400,000 clones listed, roughly 90% are singletons. The sample was peripheral blood. Every receptor here comes from a woman aged 70-85 years with COVID-19, enrolled during active disease.

The chain is built from TRBV7-8 and TRBJ2-2; 8 bases match TRBD2. Germline-derived CDR1 and CDR2 are SGHVS and FQNEAQ. J gave up 3 bases and V 2 bases, and 11 bases lay outside the gene matches. The CDR3 is 18 amino acids. CDR3 region: CASSLSIAGGFYTGELFF. The CDR3 DNA reads TGTGCCAGCAGCTTATCTATTGCGGGGGGCTTCTACACCGGGGAGCTGTTTTTT.

The V gene is TRBV4-2, the J gene TRBJ2-1, with 11 bases identical to TRBD2. Germline CDR1 is LGHNA and CDR2 is YNFKEQ. Losses at the gene ends were 0 bases for V and 13 bases for J; bases not matched to a gene: 8. The CDR3 has 15 residues. The CDR3 here is CASSQDIAGGRIQFF. The CDR3 region has the DNA TGTGCCAGCAGCCAAGACATAGCGGGGGGGCGGATACAGTTCTTC.

The V call is TRBV5-4, the J call TRBJ2-3; D might be TRBD2 (5 bases). Trimming removed 0 bases from V and 3 bases from J, with 20 bases in between. The CDR3 runs to 18 residues. Germline CDR1 and CDR2: SGHNT and YYREEE (reference sequence). CDR3 protein: CASSLERAGTHKTDTQYF. The CDR3 DNA follows: TGTGCCAGCAGCTTGGAGAGGGCCGGAACACACAAGACAGATACGCAGTATTTT.

This chain uses TRBV2 with TRBJ1-1; D is unresolved. The CDR3 covers 14 residues. Germline V gene sequence: CDR1 SNHLY, CDR2 FYNNEI. The ends were cut back, 6 bases at V and 1 base at J, with 12 bases in the middle. CDR3 sequence reads: CASSARGSNTEAFF. The CDR3 region has the DNA TGTGCCAGCAGCGCGCGGGGTTCGAACACTGAAGCTTTCTTT. Variable domain in full (rest from reference TRBV2 and TRBJ1-1): EPEVTQTPSHQVTQMGQEVILRCVPISNHLYFYWYRQILGQKVEFLVSFYNNEISEKSEIFDDQFSVERPDGSNFTLKIRSTKLEDSAMYFCASSARGSNTEAFFGQGTRLTVV.

The J gene is TRBJ2-5, the V gene TRBV5-1; D perhaps matches TRBD2 (6 bases). V was trimmed by 4 bases and J by 5 bases, leaving 18 bases between them. This CDR3 has 15 residues. Looked up from germline, CDR1 is SGHRS and CDR2 is YFSETQ. CDR3: CASSPGDPLQETQYF. As DNA, the CDR3 is TGCGCCAGCAGCCCGGGGGACCCTCTTCAGGAGACCCAGTACTTC.

The chain is built from TRBV6-6 and TRBJ2-5; 10 bases fit TRBD1. The CDR3 is made up of 16 amino acids. The germline gives CDR1 MNHNY, CDR2 SVGAGI (reference sequence). V gave up 4 bases and J gave up 3 bases; unmatched junction bases: 8. Here the CDR3 DNA reads TGTGCCAGCAGTTTCCCGACCGGGACAGGGGAAGAGACCCAGTACTTC. This translates into CASSFPTGTGEETQYF.

The chain has TRBV3-1 (or the pseudogene TRBV3-2) and TRBJ1-2; 9 bases line up with TRBD1. V dropped 4 bases and J dropped 3; count of bases not matched to a gene: 3. Germline-derived CDR1 and CDR2 are LGHDT and YNNKEL (reference sequence). This CDR3 region has 14 residues. CDR3 sequence reads: CASSRTGGDYGYTF. The CDR3 DNA sequence: TGTGCCAGCAGCCGCACAGGGGGCGACTATGGCTACACCTTC.

V is TRBV7-3 and J is TRBJ2-3, with D perhaps matching TRBD2 (6 bases). Per the germline V gene, CDR1 is SGHTA and CDR2 is FQGTGA. This CDR3 is built from 14 residues. V lost 4 bases and J lost 2, with 10 bases in between. CDR3 nucleotide sequence: TGTGCCAGCAGCTACGGGGGAGTCACAGATACGCAGTATTTT. Its translation is CASSYGGVTDTQYF.

The chain is built from TRBV6-2 or TRBV6-3 and TRBJ1-2; 7 positions match TRBD1. V gave up 2 bases and J gave up 4 bases; unmatched junction bases: 10. The CDR3 consists of 16 residues. Germline V lookup: CDR1 MNHEY, CDR2 SVGEGT. The CDR3 sequence is CASSYPRDRSIYGYTF. In DNA form, the CDR3 reads TGTGCCAGCAGTTACCCCCGGGACAGATCCATCTATGGCTACACCTTC.

The rearrangement links TRBV11-2 to TRBJ2-7, with a possible D match to TRBD2 (6 bases). Trimming removed 5 bases at V and 6 bases at J, with 20 bases between. Germline V gives CDR1 SGHAT, CDR2 FQNNGV. This CDR3 is built from 15 residues. This chain's CDR3 is CASSARDGGFGEQYF. Here the CDR3 DNA reads TGTGCCAGCAGCGCCCGGGACGGGGGTTTTGGCGAGCAGTACTTC.

This chain joins TRBV5-1 and TRBJ2-1; 7 bases agree with TRBD1. Germline V gene data show CDR1 as SGHRS and CDR2 as YFSETQ. V shed 6 bases and J 7 bases; nucleotides not matched to a gene: 13. The CDR3 runs 15 residues. The CDR3 sequence: CASTLLQTGLNEQFF. The CDR3 nucleotides are TGCGCCAGCACCCTACTCCAGACAGGGCTAAATGAGCAGTTCTTC.

The chain is built from TRBV7-2 and TRBJ2-5; 8 bases agree with TRBD2. J lost 4 bases, V lost 2 bases, and 6 bases had no gene match. This CDR3 spans 15 amino acids. In germline, CDR1 is SGHTA, CDR2 FQGNSA. This CDR3 reads CASSLLGGGPETQYF. DNA for the CDR3: TGTGCCAGCAGCTTACTGGGCGGGGGGCCAGAGACCCAGTACTTC.

The chain employs TRBV24-1 and TRBJ1-1, with TRBD1 as a possible D gene (5 bases). V was clipped by 2 bases and J by 1 base, with 19 bases between them. CDR3 length: 18 amino acids. Germline assignment: CDR1 KGHDR and CDR2 SFDVKD. The DNA of the CDR3 is TGTGCCACCAGTGATTATTATAGGGTACCTACAGGGAACACTGAAGCTTTCTTT. Protein: CATSDYYRVPTGNTEAFF.

The V gene is TRBV5-1, the J gene TRBJ1-1; 7 nucleotides agree with TRBD1. Looked up from germline, CDR1 is SGHRS and CDR2 is YFSETQ. V shed 0 bases and J 0 bases; nucleotides not matched to a gene: 17. The CDR3 runs 20 residues. CDR3 nucleotides: TGCGCCAGCAGCTTGGCTCCTAGGGGTCAGAGACAGGGAATGAACACTGAAGCTTTCTTT. It codes for CASSLAPRGQRQGMNTEAFF.

The sample holds many counts of this clone. The rearrangement links TRBV5-6 to TRBJ2-5; D uncertain. The CDR3 consists of 15 residues. Trimming removed 0 bases at V and 4 bases at J, with 13 bases between. Germline V gene data show CDR1 as SGHDT and CDR2 as YYEEEE. The chain's CDR3 is CASSLASAEIETQYF. The CDR3 nucleotides are TGTGCCAGCAGCTTGGCGAGTGCCGAGATAGAGACCCAGTACTTC.

The V and J genes are TRBV28 and TRBJ1-2; 9 bases match TRBD1. Germline CDR1 MDHEN, CDR2 SYDVKM. This CDR3 region has 15 residues. V shed 4 bases and J 7 bases; nucleotides not matched to a gene: 10. CDR3 in DNA: TGTGCCAGCAGTTCTGGGGGACAGGGAATGAGTGGCTACACCTTC. Its protein is CASSSGGQGMSGYTF.